This T cell receptor (beta chain) stems from a study of monozygotic twins with inflammatory bowel disease. The CDR3 runs to 16 residues. Germline values: CDR1 SGHAT, CDR2 FQNNGV. TCRdb processed the 5' RACE reads again and assigns one entry to each CDR3 protein, with no DNA. This sample's clone table lists around 140,000 distinct CDR3 sequences. The V call is TRBV11-2, the J call TRBJ2-2; TCRdb's D gene call, TRBD1, goes unchecked for lack of DNA. The specimen sequenced was blood. The receptor was derived from a human donor with ulcerative colitis or Crohn's disease, or a healthy co-twin of an affected twin (not recorded which). CDR3: CASSSPDRVKTGELFF.